The 4 T cell receptor beta chains below come from one sample, sequenced in a study of blood T cell repertoires in COVID-19. TCRdb keeps only in-frame clones here, not all; method: immunoSEQ multiplex PCR. The table has 70,000 to 100,000 clones, 88% seen once. What was sequenced was peripheral blood. Receptors originate from a woman aged 70 to 79 with acute or convalescent COVID-19.

This clone was recorded a few times. This chain links TRBV11-2 with TRBJ1-1; D is possibly TRBD1 (6 bases). The germline CDR1 and CDR2 sequences are SGHAT and FQNNGV. V dropped 4 bases and J dropped 4 bases, with 16 bases sitting between them. The CDR3 sequence is 15 residues long. CDR3: CASSSSTPRGTEAFF. The DNA of the CDR3 is TGTGCCAGCAGCTCATCGACACCCAGGGGCACTGAAGCTTTCTTT. Together with reference TRBV11-2 and TRBJ1-1, the CDR3 gives the full variable domain: EAGVAQSPRYKIIEKRQSVAFWCNPISGHATLYWYQQILGQGPKLLIQFQNNGVVDDSQLPKDRFSAERLKGVDSTLKIQPAKLEDSAVYLCASSSSTPRGTEAFFGQGTRLTVV.

V and J are TRBV11-2 and TRBJ2-4; weak D call: TRBD2 (6 bases). V lost 4 bases to trimming and J lost 3 bases, with 13 bases between them. The length of the CDR3 is 15 residues. CDR1 and CDR2 (germline): SGHAT, FQNNGV. CDR3 sequence: CASSSGRDFKNIQYF. The CDR3 nucleotides are TGTGCCAGCAGCTCTGGCAGGGACTTCAAAAACATTCAGTACTTC. The full variable domain, its missing parts supplied by reference TRBV11-2 and TRBJ2-4, is EAGVAQSPRYKIIEKRQSVAFWCNPISGHATLYWYQQILGQGPKLLIQFQNNGVVDDSQLPKDRFSAERLKGVDSTLKIQPAKLEDSAVYLCASSSGRDFKNIQYFGAGTRLSVL.

The chain recombines TRBV29-1 with TRBJ1-1; D is ambiguous. The CDR3 covers 13 residues. Germline CDR1 reads SQVTM; CDR2 reads ANQGSEA. Deletions cut 4 bases from V and 4 bases from J, with 13 bases between. This chain's CDR3 is CSVGYFAGTEAFF. The CDR3, as DNA: TGCAGCGTTGGATACTTTGCGGGCACTGAAGCTTTCTTT.

The V call is TRBV27, the J call TRBJ2-5; D uncertain. Germline-derived CDR1 and CDR2 are MNHEY and SMNVEV (reference sequence). The CDR3 spans 13 residues. The V gene lost 6 bases and the J gene lost 1 base, with 9 bases spanning the gap. This CDR3 is CASSLLPQETQYF. CDR3 in DNA: TGTGCCAGCAGCCTACTACCCCAAGAGACCCAGTACTTC.